The TCR beta chain under discussion was sequenced for a study of OX40 agonist ivuxolimab in advanced cancers. Prior autoimmune disease or systemic immunosuppression barred patients. The CDR3 has 15 amino acids. From germline, CDR1 is SGDLS and CDR2 YYNGEE. V lost 3 bases to trimming and J lost 6 bases; unmatched junction nucleotides: 8. Whole-study results and caveats: Compared with CD4+, CD8+ T cells on average had more expanded clones.

Sequencing was performed with immunoSEQ multiplex PCR; in TCRdb, only in-frame clones are kept and a portion is missing. In the table there are about 20,000 clones, 70% to 90% of which are singletons. Points on this clone: No antigen is known for it.

The clonotype comes from an adult with an advanced solid tumor such as melanoma, head and neck, liver or kidney cancer. V is TRBV9 and J is TRBJ2-5, with 10 bases aligning to TRBD1. The sample consisted of CD4+ or CD8+ T cells sorted from blood, taken in a trial of the OX40 agonist ivuxolimab. The CDR3 is CASSAVTGGGQTQYF. DNA of the CDR3: TGTGCCAGCAGCGCCGTGACAGGGGGCGGACAGACCCAGTACTTC.